The 32 T cell receptor beta chains below were found in one sample sequenced in a study of cytomegalovirus exposure and HLA in healthy donors. The PCR made use of 60 Vbeta and 13 Jbeta primers. Clones were read by immunoSEQ multiplex PCR, and TCRdb kept only the in-frame ones, dropping some. Of roughly 140,000 clones in the sample, roughly 65% are singletons; the top ten hold around 4.7%. The specimen was PBMCs. The receptors come from a man aged 60-69 years in good health and CMV-seronegative.

This chain links TRBV10-1 with TRBJ2-3, with D unresolved. V was pared by 5 bases and J by 0 bases, with 3 bases between. The CDR3 sequence is 12 residues long. Germline assignment: CDR1 WNHNN and CDR2 SYGVQD (reference sequence). Here the CDR3 reads CASSSSTDTQYF. Here the CDR3 DNA reads TGCGCCAGCAGTTCTAGCACAGATACGCAGTATTTT.

V gene TRBV6-6 combines with J gene TRBJ2-3; TRBD2 matches at 8 bases. The V segment lost 5 bases and the J segment 5 bases; nucleotides outside the gene matches: 9. CDR1 and CDR2 from the germline V gene are MNHNY and SVGAGI (reference sequence). The length of the CDR3 is 15 residues. The CDR3 DNA sequence: TGTGCCAGCAGTGCCCTCGGGACTAGTCGAGATACGCAGTATTTT. It codes for CASSALGTSRDTQYF.

The gene calls are TRBV5-1 and TRBJ1-1, with D hard to call. CDR1 is SGHRS and CDR2 is YFSETQ in the germline V gene. The length of the CDR3 is 17 residues. Trimming pared 4 bases from V and 1 base from J, leaving 20 bases between. The CDR3 protein is CASSTGNFLPRNTEAFF. CDR3 bases: TGCGCCAGCAGCACCGGGAACTTCCTTCCCCGGAACACTGAAGCTTTCTTT.

This chain joins TRBV4-1 and TRBJ2-7; the match to TRBD1 covers 7 bases. Germline loops: CDR1 MGHRA, CDR2 YSYEKL. With V trimmed by 3 bases and J by 1 base, 15 bases remained unmatched. This CDR3 has 18 amino acids. CDR3 protein: CASSQTESGTVISYEQYF. In nucleotides, the CDR3 is TGCGCCAGCAGCCAGACCGAATCGGGGACAGTGATATCCTACGAGCAGTACTTC.

There are a few counts of this clone. The chain combines TRBV6-5 with TRBJ2-7; 7 bases line up with TRBD2. J was trimmed by 4 bases and V by 6 bases; bases with no gene match: 9. Looked up from germline, CDR1 is MNHEY and CDR2 is SVGAGI. The CDR3 has 14 amino acids. The CDR3 region is CASRDLREAYEQYF. The CDR3 bases are TGTGCCAGCAGGGACCTCCGGGAGGCATACGAGCAGTACTTC.

V gene TRBV5-6 combines with J gene TRBJ2-3, with TRBD2 identical over 10 bases. J lost 0 bases, V lost 3 bases, and 7 bases had no gene match. Per the germline V gene, CDR1 is SGHDT and CDR2 is YYEEEE. The CDR3 is 17 amino acids. CDR3 in DNA: TGTGCCAGCAGCTCCGACTTGACTAGCGGGAGCACAGATACGCAGTATTTT. It codes for CASSSDLTSGSTDTQYF.

In the case of this clone: An end of the junction does not agree with germline; a read error may underlie this. This specimen includes other DNA sequences encoding the same CDR3. Written as DNA, the CDR3 is TGCAGCGTTGAGTCACAGGGGGGGAACACTGAGGCTTTCTTT. Residues: CSVESQGGNTEAFF. The chain uses TRBV29-1 and TRBJ1-1, with 8 bases lining up with TRBD1. This CDR3 region has 14 residues. The germline CDR1 and CDR2 sequences are SQVTM and ANQGSEA.

This clone was counted only a few times. CDR3 nucleotide sequence: TGTGCCAGCAGCGTACTAGCGGGAGGGCCTAGCGAGCAGTACTTC. Protein sequence: CASSVLAGGPSEQYF. V and J are TRBV5-6 and TRBJ2-7; 13 bases fit TRBD2. The CDR3 covers 15 residues. The V segment lost 4 bases and the J segment 6 bases; nucleotides outside the gene matches: 7. Germline lookup yields CDR1 SGHDT and CDR2 YYEEEE. Full variable domain (outside the CDR3, taken from reference TRBV5-6 and TRBJ2-7): DAGVTQSPTHLIKTRGQQVTLRCSPKSGHDTVSWYQQALGQGPQFIFQYYEEEERQRGNFPDRFSGHQFPNYSSELNVNALLLGDSALYLCASSVLAGGPSEQYFGPGTRLTVT.

The J gene is TRBJ2-1, the V gene TRBV6-6; D is unresolved. The CDR3 spans 14 residues. From germline, CDR1 is MNHNY and CDR2 SVGAGI (reference sequence). The V end was cut by 0 bases, the J end by 3 bases, with 6 bases between. The DNA for the CDR3 is TGTGCCAGCAGTTACTCGCGCCTCTACAATGAGCAGTTCTTC. Translating gives CASSYSRLYNEQFF.

The J gene is TRBJ2-4, the V gene TRBV19, with no clear D. CDR1 and CDR2 (germline): LNHDA, SQIVND (reference sequence). The CDR3 is 14 residues long. Trimming removed 0 bases at V and 12 bases at J, with 15 bases between. Here the CDR3 reads CASSIDRVVKTQYF. The CDR3 bases are TGTGCCAGTAGTATAGATCGGGTAGTAAAGACTCAGTACTTC.

This clone was observed a handful of times. The chain couples TRBV28 to TRBJ2-3; D is possibly TRBD1 (6 bases). Germline V CDR1 and CDR2: MDHEN, SYDVKM. This CDR3 region has 12 residues. The CDR3 region has the DNA TGTGGCTCGGACAGCAGCACAGATACGCAGTATTTT. This gives the protein CGSDSSTDTQYF.

This chain links TRBV28 with TRBJ2-7; tentative D call: TRBD1 (6 bases). Deletions cut 5 bases from V and 3 bases from J, with 8 bases between. Germline assignment: CDR1 MDHEN and CDR2 SYDVKM. CDR3 size: 12 residues. The CDR3 region has the DNA TGTGCCAGCAGTCCGGACAGCTACGAGCAGTACTTC. The encoded protein is CASSPDSYEQYF. The full variable domain, completed using reference TRBV28 and TRBJ2-7, is DVKVTQSSRYLVKRTGEKVFLECVQDMDHENMFWYRQDPGLGLRLIYFSYDVKMKEKGDIPEGYSVSREKKERFSLILESASTNQTSMYLCASSPDSYEQYFGPGTRLTVT.

The rearrangement joins TRBV5-6 to TRBJ2-5, with 11 bases matching TRBD1. The CDR3 totals 15 residues. The V gene end was trimmed by 4 bases and the J gene end by 5 bases; junction bases not matched to a gene: 7. Germline values: CDR1 SGHDT, CDR2 YYEEEE. The CDR3 loop is CASSRRGTGGETQYF. The CDR3 bases are TGTGCCAGCAGCCGTAGAGGGACAGGGGGTGAGACCCAGTACTTC.

This sequence joins TRBV28 and TRBJ2-5, with 10 nucleotides matching TRBD2. The end of the DNA is better explained by TRBJ2-7, so the J call may be wrong. The CDR3 loop spans 14 amino acids. Looked up from germline, CDR1 is MDHEN and CDR2 is SYDVKM. Here the CDR3 DNA reads TGTGCCAGCAGTCAGCCTAGCGGGAGCCACGAGCAGTACTTC. It yields the protein CASSQPSGSHEQYF.

The CDR3: CASSVVVQTLTAQTF. CDR3 in DNA: TGTGCCAGCAGTGTTGTCGTACAAACACTGACAGCCCAGACCTTC. The V and J genes are TRBV28 and TRBJ1-2, with D perhaps matching TRBD1 (5 bases). The CDR3 sequence is 15 residues long. V was cut by 5 bases and J by 14 bases, with 27 bases left in between. CDR1 is MDHEN and CDR2 is SYDVKM in the germline V gene.

The rearrangement uses TRBV30 and TRBJ2-2; TRBD1 aligns across 7 bases. Trimming removed 2 bases from V and 5 bases from J; junction bases left unmatched: 14. The CDR3 has 17 residues. The germline gives CDR1 GTSNPN, CDR2 SVGIG (reference sequence). CDR3 in amino acids: CAWSYLIGDSKTGELFF. The CDR3 nucleotides are TGTGCCTGGAGTTACTTGATTGGGGACAGCAAAACCGGGGAGCTGTTTTTT. Filled out from reference TRBV30 and TRBJ2-2, the complete variable domain reads SQTIHQWPATLVQPVGSPLSLECTVEGTSNPNLYWYRQAAGRGLQLLFYSVGIGQISSEVPQNLSASRPQDRQFILSSKKLLLSDSGFYLCAWSYLIGDSKTGELFFGEGSRLTVL.

This clone was seen only a few times. The chain employs TRBV28 and TRBJ1-1; tentatively, D is TRBD1 (6 bases). CDR3 length: 16 amino acids. V was clipped by 3 bases and J by 1 base, with 15 bases between them. The germline V gene has CDR1 MDHEN and CDR2 SYDVKM. The CDR3 sequence: CASSFLGGRRNTEAFF. CDR3 DNA sequence: TGTGCCAGCAGTTTTTTGGGGGGGCGGAGGAACACTGAAGCTTTCTTT.

J is TRBJ2-2 and V is TRBV6-1, with 7 positions matching TRBD1. This CDR3 has 15 amino acids. Germline V gene lookup returns CDR1 MNHNS and CDR2 SASEGT. V gave up 2 bases and J gave up 5 bases; unmatched junction bases: 5. In nucleotides, the CDR3 is TGTGCCAGCAGTGAATCAACAGGGGTAACCGGGGAGCTGTTTTTT. The encoded protein is CASSESTGVTGELFF.

The chain combines TRBV5-1 with TRBJ2-3; D is perhaps TRBD2 (6 bases). The germline V gene encodes CDR1 SGHRS and CDR2 YFSETQ. The CDR3 spans 13 residues. Trimming stripped 2 bases from V and 5 bases from J, with 9 bases between. The chain's CDR3 is CASSFPGLDTQYF. The CDR3 nucleotides are TGCGCCAGCAGCTTCCCGGGACTAGATACGCAGTATTTT.

V usage is TRBV18 and J usage is TRBJ1-1, with TRBD1 matching over 8 bases. V dropped 5 bases and J dropped 10; count of bases not matched to a gene: 6. The CDR3 loop spans 12 amino acids. Per the germline V gene, CDR1 is KGHSH and CDR2 is LQKENI. The CDR3 reads CASSMNTGGAFF. CDR3 nucleotide sequence: TGTGCCAGCTCAATGAATACAGGGGGAGCTTTCTTT.

This clone occurred once. The chain couples TRBV15 to TRBJ2-2, with a tentative D call TRBD1 (6 bases). The ends were cut back, 0 bases at V and 1 base at J, with 6 bases in the middle. The CDR3 extends over 15 amino acids. Germline V gene lookup returns CDR1 LNHNV and CDR2 YYDKDF (reference sequence). The DNA of the CDR3 is TGTGCCACCAGCAGAGAAGGGGGGAACACCGGGGAGCTGTTTTTT. Translating gives CATSREGGNTGELFF.

V is TRBV14 and J is TRBJ2-7; D might be TRBD1 (5 bases). CDR1 and CDR2 from the germline V gene are SGHDN and FVKESK. Trimming took off 0 bases at V and 5 bases at J, with 14 bases between the two ends. The CDR3 length is 15 residues. The CDR3 DNA follows: TGTGCCAGCAGCCAAGAACAGGCGTTTTATGACGAGCAGTACTTC. Its translation: CASSQEQAFYDEQYF.

This clone came up a few times. This chain links TRBV5-1 with TRBJ1-6, with 7 bases aligning to TRBD1. J gave up 7 bases and V 4 bases, and 8 bases lay outside the gene matches. The CDR3 totals 15 residues. CDR1 SGHRS and CDR2 YFSETQ come from the germline V gene. As DNA, the CDR3 is TGCGCCAGCAGCACGGGGACAGCGATCAATTCACCCCTCCACTTT. Protein sequence: CASSTGTAINSPLHF.

The chain joins TRBV7-7 to TRBJ2-7; D is possibly TRBD2 (5 bases). This CDR3 is 13 amino acids long. Germline loops: CDR1 SSHAT, CDR2 FNYEAQ (reference sequence). Deletions cut 2 bases from V and 5 bases from J, with 10 bases between. The CDR3 loop is CASSLNRGDEQYF. The CDR3 DNA is TGTGCCAGCAGCTTAAATCGGGGAGACGAGCAGTACTTC.

Worth noting for this clone: The junction differs from germline at one of its ends, possibly a read error. The chain uses TRBV10-3 and TRBJ1-3; 7 positions match TRBD1. Germline values: CDR1 ENHRY, CDR2 SYGVKD. This CDR3 comprises 13 residues. This chain's CDR3 is CAISESDRRILNF. DNA of the CDR3: TGTGCCATCAGTGAATCGGACAGGCGGATATTGAATTTT.

The V and J genes are TRBV30 and TRBJ2-1; 10 positions agree with TRBD2. CDR1 and CDR2 from the germline V gene are GTSNPN and SVGIG (reference sequence). V gave up 3 bases and J gave up 5 bases; unmatched junction bases: 4. This CDR3 region has 14 residues. This CDR3 is CAWRAGGPHNEQFF. The CDR3, as DNA: TGTGCCTGGAGAGCGGGAGGGCCCCACAATGAGCAGTTCTTC.

V gene TRBV29-1 combines with J gene TRBJ2-7; 9 nucleotides line up with TRBD1. V lost 5 bases to trimming and J lost 4 bases; unmatched junction nucleotides: 9. CDR1 is SQVTM and CDR2 is ANQGSEA in the germline V gene. The CDR3 runs 14 residues. This chain's CDR3 is CSVWLKDRGYEQYF. The CDR3 region has the DNA TGCAGCGTTTGGTTGAAGGACAGGGGATACGAGCAGTACTTC.

This chain connects TRBV5-1 to TRBJ1-4; TRBD1 matches 10 bases. V shed 4 bases, J shed 8 bases, and the junction held 8 bases outside the gene matches. The CDR3 covers 15 residues. From germline, CDR1 is SGHRS and CDR2 YFSETQ. The CDR3 nucleotides are TGCGCCAGCAGCGCAAGACAGGGGGCAGGGGAAAAACTGTTTTTT. Its protein is CASSARQGAGEKLFF.

The chain links TRBV5-1 to TRBJ2-2; the match to TRBD1 covers 9 bases. The CDR3 runs 15 residues. Germline CDR1 and CDR2: SGHRS and YFSETQ. Trimming cost V 4 bases and J 6 bases; bases outside gene matches: 7. The DNA for the CDR3 is TGCGCCAGCAGCCCCGGGACAGGGATTGCCGGGGAGCTGTTTTTT. Amino acids: CASSPGTGIAGELFF.

The CDR3 protein is CASSVLAGDGGEQFF. In DNA form, the CDR3 reads TGTGCCAGCAGCGTCCTAGCGGGAGACGGTGGTGAGCAGTTCTTC. The chain links TRBV7-8 to TRBJ2-1; TRBD2 matches 10 bases. Trimming took 5 bases from V and 9 from J; bases not matched to a gene: 10. The CDR3 totals 15 residues. Germline V gives CDR1 SGHVS, CDR2 FQNEAQ.

The chain is built from TRBV28 and TRBJ1-4; possibly TRBD1 for D (6 bases). V lost 2 bases, J lost 8 bases, and 21 bases lay in between. CDR1 is MDHEN and CDR2 is SYDVKM in the germline V gene. The CDR3 runs to 17 residues. CDR3 nucleotides: TGTGCCAGCAGTTTAACACAGGGTTTATTCGGGAACGAAAAACTGTTTTTT. It yields the protein CASSLTQGLFGNEKLFF.

The chain uses TRBV20-1 and TRBJ2-4; D not certain. CDR1 is DFQATT, CDR2 SNEGSKA, per germline (reference sequence). V was cut by 3 bases and J by 8 bases, with 8 bases left in between. The CDR3 loop spans 11 amino acids. The CDR3 coding sequence is TGCAGTGCTAGCCTCGAGGACATTCAGTACTTC. This encodes CSASLEDIQYF.